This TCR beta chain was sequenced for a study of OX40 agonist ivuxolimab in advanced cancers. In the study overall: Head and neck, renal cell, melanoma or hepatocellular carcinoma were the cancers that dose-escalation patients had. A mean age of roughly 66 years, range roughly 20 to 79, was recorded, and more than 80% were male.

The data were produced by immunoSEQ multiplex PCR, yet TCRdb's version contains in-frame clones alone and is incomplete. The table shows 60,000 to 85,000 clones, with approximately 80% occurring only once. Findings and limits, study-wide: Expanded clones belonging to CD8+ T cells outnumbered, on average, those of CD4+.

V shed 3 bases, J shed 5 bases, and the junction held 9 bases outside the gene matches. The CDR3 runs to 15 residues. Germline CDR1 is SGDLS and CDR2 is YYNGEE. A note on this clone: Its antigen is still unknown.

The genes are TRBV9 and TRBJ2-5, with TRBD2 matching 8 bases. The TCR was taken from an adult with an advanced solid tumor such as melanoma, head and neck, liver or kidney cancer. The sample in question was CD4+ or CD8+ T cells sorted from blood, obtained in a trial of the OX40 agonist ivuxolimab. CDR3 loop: CASSDSGTRAETQYF. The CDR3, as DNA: TGTGCCAGCAGCGATAGCGGGACCCGCGCGGAGACCCAGTACTTC.